This T cell receptor beta chain was obtained from a study of cytomegalovirus exposure and HLA in healthy donors. Study-level points and caveats: The study flagged around 160 TCR beta chains as cytomegalovirus-associated. In a later analysis, a genetic analysis reported fewer productive-TCR N-insertions in an Asian-associated ancestry cluster than the cohort average. Common viral pathogens (according to a later analysis) appeared linked to several of the most significant clusters.

In the PCR, 60 Vbeta and 13 Jbeta primers were used. Only in-frame clones appear in the TCRdb table, and some are missing; sequencing was by immunoSEQ multiplex PCR. Of 200,000 to 250,000 clones in the sample, about 77% were seen once. The V gene's germline CDR1 is GTSNPN and CDR2 SVGIG (reference sequence). This CDR3 comprises 17 residues. Losses at the gene ends were 3 bases for V and 2 bases for J; bases not matched to a gene: 12. Remarks on this clone: As yet, its antigen is unknown.

This TCR was recovered from a boy younger than 18 in good health and CMV-seronegative. The genes are TRBV30 and TRBJ2-5; TRBD2 aligns across 10 bases. Input material: PBMCs. DNA for the CDR3: TGTGCCTGGAGCGTGGGGGGGGCTAGCGGGGGACAAGAGACCCAGTACTTC. Its translation: CAWSVGGASGGQETQYF.